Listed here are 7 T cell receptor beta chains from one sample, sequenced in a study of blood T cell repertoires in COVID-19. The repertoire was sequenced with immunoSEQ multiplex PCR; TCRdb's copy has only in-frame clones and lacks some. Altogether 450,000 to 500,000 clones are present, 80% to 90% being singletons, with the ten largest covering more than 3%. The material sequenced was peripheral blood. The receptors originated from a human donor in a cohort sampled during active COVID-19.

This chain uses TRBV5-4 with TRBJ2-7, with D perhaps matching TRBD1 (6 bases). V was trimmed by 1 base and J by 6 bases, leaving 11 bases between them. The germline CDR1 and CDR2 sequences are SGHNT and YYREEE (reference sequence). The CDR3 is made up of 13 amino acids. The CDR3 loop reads CASSLNRDGEQYF. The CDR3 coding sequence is TGTGCCAGCAGCTTGAACAGGGACGGCGAGCAGTACTTC.

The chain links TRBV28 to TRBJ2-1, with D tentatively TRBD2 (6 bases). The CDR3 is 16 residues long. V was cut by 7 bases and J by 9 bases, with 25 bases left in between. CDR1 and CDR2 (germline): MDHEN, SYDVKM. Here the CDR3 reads CASKLRRDLAWGEQFF. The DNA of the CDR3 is TGTGCCAGCAAACTCAGGAGGGACTTAGCATGGGGTGAGCAGTTCTTC.

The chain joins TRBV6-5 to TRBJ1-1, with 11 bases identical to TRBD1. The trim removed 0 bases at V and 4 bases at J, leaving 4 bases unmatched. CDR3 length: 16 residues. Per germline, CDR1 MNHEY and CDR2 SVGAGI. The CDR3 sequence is CASSYSVDRGPTEAFF. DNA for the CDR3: TGTGCCAGCAGTTACTCAGTGGACAGGGGGCCCACTGAAGCTTTCTTT.

CDR3 loop: CASSFTSGNTGELFF. In DNA, the CDR3 is TGTGCCAGCAGCTTCACTAGCGGGAACACCGGGGAGCTGTTTTTT. This sequence joins TRBV5-8 and TRBJ2-2; TRBD2 matches 8 bases. This CDR3 has 15 residues. V gave up 2 bases and J gave up 1 base; unmatched junction bases: 1. Germline V lookup: CDR1 SGHTS, CDR2 YDEGEE.

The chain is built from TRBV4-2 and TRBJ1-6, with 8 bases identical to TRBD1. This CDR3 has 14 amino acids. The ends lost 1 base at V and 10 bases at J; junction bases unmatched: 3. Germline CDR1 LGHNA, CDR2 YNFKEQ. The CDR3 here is CASSQAGGRSPLHF. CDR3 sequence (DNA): TGTGCCAGCAGCCAAGCAGGGGGCAGATCACCCCTCCACTTT.

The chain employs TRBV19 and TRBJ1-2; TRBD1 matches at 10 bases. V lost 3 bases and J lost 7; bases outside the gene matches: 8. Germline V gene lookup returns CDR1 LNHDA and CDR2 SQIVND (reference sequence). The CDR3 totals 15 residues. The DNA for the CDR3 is TGTGCCAGTAGTATCCGGGACAGGGGATTAGGTGGCTACACCTTC. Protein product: CASSIRDRGLGGYTF.

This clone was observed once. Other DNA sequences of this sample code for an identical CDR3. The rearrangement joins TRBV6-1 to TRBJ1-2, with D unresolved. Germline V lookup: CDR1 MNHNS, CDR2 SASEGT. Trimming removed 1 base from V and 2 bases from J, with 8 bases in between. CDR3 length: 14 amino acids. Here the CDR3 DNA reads TGTGCCAGCAGTGAAGGGCCCGCAAACTATGGCTACACCTTC. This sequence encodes CASSEGPANYGYTF.